Below, one TCR beta chain is given with its context. The CDR3 sequence is 19 residues long. The germline CDR1 and CDR2 sequences are WNHNN and SYGVQD (reference sequence). The J segment lost 2 bases and the V segment lost 2 bases, leaving 11 bases of the junction unmatched. This specimen comes from a study of shared T cell receptors in the human thymus. Sequencing used immunoSEQ multiplex PCR; TCRdb keeps in-frame clones, though not all of them. In the table there are about 380,000 clones, over 90% of which are singletons. The sequence came from a human donor. The rearrangement joins TRBV10-1 to TRBJ2-3, with TRBD1 matching over 12 bases. The sample taken for sequencing was thymocytes. The CDR3 region is CASSEPGQGAIGFTDTQYF. Here the CDR3 DNA reads TGCGCCAGCAGTGAGCCGGGACAGGGGGCGATAGGATTCACAGATACGCAGTATTTT.